The subject of this entry is one TCR beta chain. The sample originates from a study of blood T cell repertoires in COVID-19. Study in general: COVID-19 samples, acute and convalescent, were from the United States, Italy and Spain. Sample material is recorded as cDNA or gDNA derived from T cells, B-cell-depleted T cells, or PBMCs.

Enrollment of patients from Seattle took place during active infection, with longitudinal follow-up. This CDR3 is 14 amino acids long. Germline V lookup: CDR1 SGHRS, CDR2 YFSETQ. Between the trimmed V and J ends, which lost 0 bases and 1 base, there was a span of 7 bases. The assay was immunoSEQ multiplex PCR, and TCRdb's table has in-frame clones only and misses some. This sample has 210,000 or so clones, with 90% found just once. The clonotype comes from a man aged 25 to 40 with COVID-19, enrolled during active disease. The chain couples TRBV5-1 to TRBJ1-2, with D possibly being TRBD1 (5 bases). The sequenced material came from peripheral blood. CDR3 sequence reads: CASSLEGLNYGYTF. CDR3 in DNA: TGCGCCAGCAGCTTGGAGGGGCTTAACTATGGCTACACCTTC.